Listed below are T cell receptor beta chains from one sample, sequenced in a study of human T cells and chemical hapten exposure. One entry per CDR3 protein, called by TCRdb with MiXCR from the RACE reads. This sample has about 84,000 distinct CDR3 sequences, with 10% to 13% found just once. Here the sequenced sample was whole blood, taken in connection with sensitization to the hapten diphenylcyclopropenone (DPC). These receptors all stem from a woman aged 45-65 years with alopecia areata. Some clones in this sample may be carry-over from other donors' samples. Each CDR3 is given with its conserved first and last residue. A D gene is named only where the DNA matches it firmly. Clone size is not always given. Where it is, it says once, few, many or a class for expanded clones.

D: TRBD1; J: TRBJ2-7; V: TRBV20-1; size: many; DNA: TGCAGTGCTAGAGTTACCGAGGGGGCGCGGGACGAGCAGTACTTC; CDR3: CSARVTEGARDEQYF
D: .; J: TRBJ1-6; V: TRBV5-5; size: few; DNA: TGTGCCAGCAGCTTTTACGTGCGGAATTCACCCCTCCACTTT; CDR3: CASSFYVRNSPLHF
D: .; J: TRBJ1-5; V: TRBV7-8; size: many; DNA: TGTGCCAGCAGTTCTACTCCCGTATATCAGCCCCAGCATTTT; CDR3: CASSSTPVYQPQHF
D: TRBD2; J: TRBJ2-7; V: TRBV5-1; size: many; DNA: TGCGCCAGCAGCCTCATCTCGGGGGGAAGCTCCTACGAGCAGTACTTC; CDR3: CASSLISGGSSYEQYF
D: .; J: TRBJ1-6; V: TRBV12-3/TRBV12-4; size: many; DNA: TGTGCCAGCAGCACCTCGTCCCCATATGGATCACCCCTCCACTTT; CDR3: CASSTSSPYGSPLHF
D: .; J: TRBJ2-1; V: TRBV7-9; size: many; DNA: TGTGCCAGCAGCTTAGCAGCAGGGTCCTACAATGAGCAGTTCTTC; CDR3: CASSLAAGSYNEQFF
D: .; J: TRBJ2-5; V: TRBV10-3; size: many; DNA: TGTGCCATCAGTGAGTCGCAGCGGGCACAAGAGACCCAGTACTTC; CDR3: CAISESQRAQETQYF
D: .; J: TRBJ1-2; V: TRBV28; size: few; DNA: TGTGCCAGCAGTTTAGAAGTTTATGGCTACACCTTC; CDR3: CASSLEVYGYTF
D: .; J: TRBJ2-7; V: TRBV10-3; size: many; DNA: TGTGCCATCAGTGAGCCGAACTCCTACGAGCAGTACTTC; CDR3: CAISEPNSYEQYF
D: .; J: TRBJ2-7; V: TRBV5-5; size: many; DNA: TGTGCCAGCACCCAGGGGGGGGCGGCGACCTACGAGCAGTACTTC; CDR3: CASTQGGAATYEQYF
D: .; J: TRBJ2-1; V: TRBV19; size: many; DNA: TGTGCCAGTGGGCCCCCGAGTCGGTACAATGAGCAGTTCTTC; CDR3: CASGPPSRYNEQFF
D: .; J: TRBJ2-5; V: TRBV5-1; size: many; DNA: TGCGCCAGCAGCTTTCAGGCGAGAGAAGAGACCCAGTACTTC; CDR3: CASSFQAREETQYF
D: .; J: TRBJ2-1; V: TRBV27; size: .; DNA: TGTGCCAGCAGTCTTGCGGACTCAGCCTACAATGAGCAGTTCTTC; CDR3: CASSLADSAYNEQFF
D: .; J: TRBJ2-7; V: TRBV7-3; size: many; DNA: TGTGCCAGCAGCTTAAGGGCGGAATCCTCCTACGAGCAGTACTTC; CDR3: CASSLRAESSYEQYF
D: TRBD2; J: TRBJ2-1; V: TRBV20-1; size: few; DNA: TGCAGTGCTAGAGATGATCGAAAGCGGGGTACGATCAATGAGCAGTTCTTC; CDR3: CSARDDRKRGTINEQFF
D: .; J: TRBJ1-5; V: TRBV7-9; size: many; DNA: TGTGCCAGCAGCTTAGAGGGTTGGCGGAGCAATCAGCCCCAGCATTTT; CDR3: CASSLEGWRSNQPQHF
D: .; J: TRBJ2-3; V: TRBV4-2; size: few; DNA: TGTGCCAGCAGCCAAGGCGGGCTCGATACGCAGTATTTT; CDR3: CASSQGGLDTQYF
D: .; J: TRBJ2-2; V: TRBV11-2; size: many; DNA: TGTGCCAGCAGCCTGGGGGTCACCGGGGAGCTGTTTTTT; CDR3: CASSLGVTGELFF
D: .; J: TRBJ2-7; V: TRBV6-6; size: once; DNA: TGTGCCAGCAGTTACTCGTTAGGGATATCGTACTTC; CDR3: CASSYSLGISYF
D: .; J: TRBJ1-5; V: TRBV7-9; size: .; DNA: TGTGCCAGCAGCTTAGAGGGGGCCCAGCATTTT; CDR3: CASSLEGAQHF
D: TRBD1; J: TRBJ1-4; V: TRBV29-1; size: .; DNA: TGCAGCGTTCCCTCGGACAGGGGCGGAGGAAAACTGTTTTTT; CDR3: CSVPSDRGGGKLFF
D: TRBD1; J: TRBJ2-1; V: TRBV28; size: many; DNA: TGTGCCAGCAGTTTTAGGGGGACAGGTTACAATGAGCAGTTCTTC; CDR3: CASSFRGTGYNEQFF
D: .; J: TRBJ2-7; V: TRBV3-1; size: many; DNA: TGTGCCAGCAGCCAAAAGGGTACCTACGAGCAGTACTTC; CDR3: CASSQKGTYEQYF
D: TRBD2; J: TRBJ2-3; V: TRBV25-1; size: many; DNA: TGTGCCAGCAGTGCCAGGAGGGGACTAGCGGAGCACACAGATACGCAGTATTTT; CDR3: CASSARRGLAEHTDTQYF
D: .; J: TRBJ2-2; V: TRBV25-1; size: many; DNA: TGTGCCAGCAGTGACCCCGGGCCTAACACCGGGGAGCTGTTTTTT; CDR3: CASSDPGPNTGELFF
D: TRBD2; J: TRBJ2-7; V: TRBV29-1; size: many; DNA: TGCAGCTCGGCGGGGGGGGGCGAGCAGTACTTC; CDR3: CSSAGGGEQYF
D: .; J: TRBJ1-1; V: TRBV10-3; size: .; DNA: TGTGCCATCAGTGAGTCAAGCAGGGAGAGAGCTTTCTTT; CDR3: CAISESSRERAFF
D: TRBD1; J: TRBJ1-1; V: TRBV5-1; size: many; DNA: TGCGCCAGCAGCTTGGACAGGGGGAGGACGACTGAAGCTTTCTTT; CDR3: CASSLDRGRTTEAFF
D: .; J: TRBJ1-2; V: TRBV3-1; size: .; DNA: TGTGCCAGCAGCCAAGGGCAGGGGATTGGCTACACCTTC; CDR3: CASSQGQGIGYTF
D: .; J: TRBJ2-7; V: TRBV20-1; size: few; DNA: TGCAGTGCTAAGGAACGGACCGAGCAGTACTTC; CDR3: CSAKERTEQYF
D: .; J: TRBJ2-5; V: TRBV27; size: many; DNA: TGTGCCAGCAAGAGGAGGGCAAAAGAGACCCAGTACTTC; CDR3: CASKRRAKETQYF
D: TRBD2; J: TRBJ2-1; V: TRBV7-9; size: few; DNA: TGTGCCAGCAGCTTAGACTTCGGGACTAGCGGCTGGAGCTCCTACAATGAGCAGTTCTTC; CDR3: CASSLDFGTSGWSSYNEQFF
D: .; J: TRBJ1-5; V: TRBV4-1; size: few; DNA: TGCGCCAGCAGCCAAGTTCGAGGGGACAATCAGCCCCAGCATTTT; CDR3: CASSQVRGDNQPQHF
D: TRBD1; J: TRBJ2-7; V: TRBV27; size: many; DNA: TGTGCCAGCAGGACAGGGGGCGTTAACAACGAGCAGTACTTC; CDR3: CASRTGGVNNEQYF
D: TRBD1; J: TRBJ1-6; V: TRBV5-1; size: .; DNA: TGCGCCAGCAGCCCCCAAGGGGACAGGGATTCACCCCTCCACTTT; CDR3: CASSPQGDRDSPLHF
D: TRBD1; J: TRBJ2-7; V: TRBV29-1; size: many; DNA: TGCAGCGTTGGCCATACAGGGGGCGAGCAGTACTTC; CDR3: CSVGHTGGEQYF
D: .; J: TRBJ2-7; V: TRBV12-3/TRBV12-4; size: many; DNA: TGTGCCAGCAGTAAAGGGTACGAGCAGTACTTC; CDR3: CASSKGYEQYF
D: .; J: TRBJ2-7; V: TRBV29-1; size: many; DNA: TGCAGCGTGAAGAAGGAGCTCCGGTACGAGCAGTACTTC; CDR3: CSVKKELRYEQYF
D: .; J: TRBJ2-7; V: TRBV2; size: .; DNA: TGTGCCAGCAGTGAAGTCAGGGGTGGAACCTACGAGCAGTACTTC; CDR3: CASSEVRGGTYEQYF
D: .; J: TRBJ2-1; V: TRBV6-4; size: many; DNA: TGTGCCAGCAGCCGGGGCCCGCACAATGAGCAGTTCTTC; CDR3: CASSRGPHNEQFF
D: TRBD1; J: TRBJ2-7; V: TRBV9; size: .; DNA: TGTGCCAGCAGCGTAGAGGGGACAGGGTTGCGCGAGCAGTACTTC; CDR3: CASSVEGTGLREQYF
D: TRBD1; J: TRBJ1-5; V: TRBV20-1; size: .; DNA: TGCAGTGCCAGGCATCAGGGGGCCGGTCAGCCCCAGCATTTT; CDR3: CSARHQGAGQPQHF
D: .; J: TRBJ1-2; V: TRBV5-1; size: .; DNA: TGCGCCAGCAGCTTGGAGCTGCCAGGAGAGGGCTACACCTTC; CDR3: CASSLELPGEGYTF
D: TRBD2; J: TRBJ2-1; V: TRBV6-1; size: .; DNA: TGTGCCAGCAGTGACAAGACTAGCGGAGCTAATGAGCAGTTCTTC; CDR3: CASSDKTSGANEQFF
D: .; J: TRBJ1-3; V: TRBV28; size: many; DNA: TGTGCCAGCAGCCCCGGGGGTACAGGTTTCGCTGGAAACACCATATATTTT; CDR3: CASSPGGTGFAGNTIYF